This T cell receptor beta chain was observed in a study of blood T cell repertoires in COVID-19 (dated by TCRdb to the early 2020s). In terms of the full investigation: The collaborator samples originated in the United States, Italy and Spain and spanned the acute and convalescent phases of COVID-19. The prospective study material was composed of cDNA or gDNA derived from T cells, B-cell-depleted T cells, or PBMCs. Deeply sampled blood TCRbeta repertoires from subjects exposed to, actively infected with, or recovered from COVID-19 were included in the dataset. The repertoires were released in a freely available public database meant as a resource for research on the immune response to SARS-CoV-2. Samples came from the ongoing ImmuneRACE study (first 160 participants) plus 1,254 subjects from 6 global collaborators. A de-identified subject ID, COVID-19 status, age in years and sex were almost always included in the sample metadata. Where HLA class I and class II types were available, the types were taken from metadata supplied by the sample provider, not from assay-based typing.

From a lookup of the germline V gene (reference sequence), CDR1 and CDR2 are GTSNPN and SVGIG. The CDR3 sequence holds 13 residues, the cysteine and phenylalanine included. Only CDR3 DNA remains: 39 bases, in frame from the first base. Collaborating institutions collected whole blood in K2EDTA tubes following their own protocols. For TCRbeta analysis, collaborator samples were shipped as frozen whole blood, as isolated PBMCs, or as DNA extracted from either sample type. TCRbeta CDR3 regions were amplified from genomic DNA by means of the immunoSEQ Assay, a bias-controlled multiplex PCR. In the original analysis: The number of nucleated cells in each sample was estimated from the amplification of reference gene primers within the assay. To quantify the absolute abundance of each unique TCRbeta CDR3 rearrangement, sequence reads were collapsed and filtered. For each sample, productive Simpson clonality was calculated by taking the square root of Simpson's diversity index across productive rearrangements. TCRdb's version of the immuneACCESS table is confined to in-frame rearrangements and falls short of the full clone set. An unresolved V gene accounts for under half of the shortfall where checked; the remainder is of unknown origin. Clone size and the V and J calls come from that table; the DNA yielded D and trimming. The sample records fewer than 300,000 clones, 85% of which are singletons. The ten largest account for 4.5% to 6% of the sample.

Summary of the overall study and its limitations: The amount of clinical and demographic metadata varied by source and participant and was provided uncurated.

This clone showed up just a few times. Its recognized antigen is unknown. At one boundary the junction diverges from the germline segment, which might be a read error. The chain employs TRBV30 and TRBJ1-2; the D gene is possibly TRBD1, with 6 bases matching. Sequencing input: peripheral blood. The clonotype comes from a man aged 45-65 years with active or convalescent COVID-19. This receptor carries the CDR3 CAWSVQGSGILSF. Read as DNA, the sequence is TGTGCCTGGAGTGTACAGGGATCAGGGATTCTCTCATTC.